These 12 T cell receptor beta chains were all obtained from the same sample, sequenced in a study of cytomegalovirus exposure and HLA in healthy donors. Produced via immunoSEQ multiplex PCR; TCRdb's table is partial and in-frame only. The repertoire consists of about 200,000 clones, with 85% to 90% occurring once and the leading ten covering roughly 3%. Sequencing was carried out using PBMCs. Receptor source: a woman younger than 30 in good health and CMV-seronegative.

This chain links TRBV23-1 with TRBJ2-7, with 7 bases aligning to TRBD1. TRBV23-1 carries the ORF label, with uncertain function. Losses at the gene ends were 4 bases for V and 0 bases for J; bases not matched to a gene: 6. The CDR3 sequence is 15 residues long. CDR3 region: CASSRPGQNSYEQYF. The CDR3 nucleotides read TGCGCCAGCAGTCGCCCGGGACAGAACTCCTACGAGCAGTACTTC.

The CDR3 is CASSFVFSSNQPQHF. The DNA of the CDR3 is TGTGCCAGCAGTTTCGTTTTTAGTAGCAATCAGCCCCAGCATTTT. The gene calls are TRBV28 and TRBJ1-5; no definite D call. Trimming removed 3 bases from V and 0 bases from J, with 9 bases in between. Germline loops: CDR1 MDHEN, CDR2 SYDVKM. The CDR3 consists of 15 residues.

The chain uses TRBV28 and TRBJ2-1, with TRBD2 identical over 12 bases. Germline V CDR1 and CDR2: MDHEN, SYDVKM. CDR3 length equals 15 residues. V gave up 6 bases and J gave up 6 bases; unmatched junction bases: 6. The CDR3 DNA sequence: TGTGCCAGCAGAAAGCGGACTAGCGGGATCAATGAGCAGTTCTTC. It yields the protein CASRKRTSGINEQFF.

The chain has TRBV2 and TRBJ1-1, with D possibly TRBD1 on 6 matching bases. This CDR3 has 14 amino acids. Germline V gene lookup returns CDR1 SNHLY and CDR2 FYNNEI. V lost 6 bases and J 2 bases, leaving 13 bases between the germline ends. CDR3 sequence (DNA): TGTGCCAGCAGAGTGGTAGGGGGAAACACTGAAGCTTTCTTT. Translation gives CASRVVGGNTEAFF.

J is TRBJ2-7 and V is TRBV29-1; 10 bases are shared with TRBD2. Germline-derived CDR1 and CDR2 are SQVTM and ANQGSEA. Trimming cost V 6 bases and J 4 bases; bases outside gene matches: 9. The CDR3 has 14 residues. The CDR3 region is CSVLGKRGGYEQYF. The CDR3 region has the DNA TGCAGCGTCCTTGGAAAGCGGGGGGGGTACGAGCAGTACTTC.

CDR3 sequence reads: CASSLSLAGDTQYF. CDR3 sequence (DNA): TGTGCCAGCAGTTTATCCTTGGCGGGAGATACGCAGTATTTT. This chain joins TRBV27 and TRBJ2-3; D possibly corresponds to TRBD2 (5 bases). The CDR3 consists of 14 residues. With 0 bases removed from V and 5 bases from J, the gap between germline ends came to 9 bases. Per the germline V gene, CDR1 is MNHEY and CDR2 is SMNVEV (reference sequence).

CDR3 in DNA: TGTGCCACCTCCAATTGGGCCTATAGCAATCAGCCCCAGCATTTT. It yields the protein CATSNWAYSNQPQHF. This chain connects TRBV15 to TRBJ1-5; no clear D. Trimming stripped 8 bases from V and 0 bases from J, with 14 bases between. The germline gives CDR1 LNHNV, CDR2 YYDKDF (reference sequence). This CDR3 is built from 15 residues.

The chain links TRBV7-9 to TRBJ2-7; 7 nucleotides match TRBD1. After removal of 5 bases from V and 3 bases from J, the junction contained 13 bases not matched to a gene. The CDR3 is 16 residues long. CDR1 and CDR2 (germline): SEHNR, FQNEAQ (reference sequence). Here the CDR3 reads CASSASPGQQDYEQYF. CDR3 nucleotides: TGTGCCAGCAGCGCTAGTCCGGGACAGCAGGACTACGAGCAGTACTTC.

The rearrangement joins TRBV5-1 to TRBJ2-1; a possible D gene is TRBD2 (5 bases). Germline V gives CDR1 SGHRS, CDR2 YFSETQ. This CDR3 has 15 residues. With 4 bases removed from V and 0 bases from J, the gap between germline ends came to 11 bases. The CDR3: CASSGELSSYNEQFF. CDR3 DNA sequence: TGCGCCAGCAGCGGGGAGTTGAGCTCCTACAATGAGCAGTTCTTC.

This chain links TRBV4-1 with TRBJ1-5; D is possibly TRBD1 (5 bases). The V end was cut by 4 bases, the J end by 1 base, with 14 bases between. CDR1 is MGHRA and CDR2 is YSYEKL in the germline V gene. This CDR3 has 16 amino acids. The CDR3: CASSPLTQGSNQPQHF. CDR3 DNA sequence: TGCGCCAGCAGCCCACTTACCCAGGGCAGCAATCAGCCCCAGCATTTT.

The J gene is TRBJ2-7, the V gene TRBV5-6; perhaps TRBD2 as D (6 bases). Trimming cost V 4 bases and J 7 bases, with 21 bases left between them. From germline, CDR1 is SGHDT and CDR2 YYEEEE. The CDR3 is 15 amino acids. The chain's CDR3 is CASSVAGLRGKEQYF. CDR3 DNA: TGTGCCAGCAGCGTAGCTGGGTTGCGGGGTAAAGAGCAGTACTTC.

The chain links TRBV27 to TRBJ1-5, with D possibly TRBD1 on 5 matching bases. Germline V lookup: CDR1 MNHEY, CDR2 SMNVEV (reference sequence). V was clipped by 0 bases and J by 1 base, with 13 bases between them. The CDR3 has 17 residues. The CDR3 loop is CASSLSGPAGSNQPQHF. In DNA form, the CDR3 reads TGTGCCAGCAGTTTATCTGGGCCGGCAGGGAGCAATCAGCCCCAGCATTTT.